This T cell receptor (beta chain) is from a study of CD8 T cells in ankylosing spondylitis. The V gene's germline CDR1 is MGHRA and CDR2 YSYEKL. The V gene lost 1 base and the J gene lost 9 bases, with 7 bases spanning the gap. The CDR3 length is 11 residues. Using quantitative 5'-RACE with molecular barcodes, the authors made TCR beta libraries. TCRdb re-derived calls from the 5' RACE reads in MiXCR, one entry per CDR3 protein. The data contain 380,000 or so distinct CDR3 sequences, 20% of them singletons. What was sequenced was blood, either unsorted or a sorted T cell fraction (not recorded which). V usage is TRBV4-1 and J usage is TRBJ2-7, with D possibly being TRBD1 (5 bases). The TCR was taken from a male donor with ankylosing spondylitis or in good health (not recorded which). The CDR3 bases are TGCGCCAGCAGCCAAGCTGGGGCGCAGTACTTC. As protein: CASSQAGAQYF.